These T cell receptor beta chains were read from a single sample in a study of identical twins. TCRdb re-called the 5' RACE reads through MiXCR, storing one row per CDR3 protein. The repertoire includes some 330,000 distinct CDR3 sequences, 8.5% to 10% of them detected once, and 8% to 10% sits in the top ten. Sequencing was done on a sample of naive T cells sorted from blood. The source of these receptors is a woman between 45 and 60 years old in good health. Each CDR3 is given with its conserved first and last residue. The D gene is left open where the match is weak. Clone size is given for some rows only: seen once, a few or many times, or a class if the clone is expanded.

CDR3nt: TGCGGGGGGGTAGGAAGGGGAACCTACAATGAGCAGTTCTTC
CDR3aa: CGGVGRGTYNEQFF
d_gene: TRBD2
j_gene: TRBJ2-1
abundance: many
v_gene: TRBV20-1

CDR3nt: TGCGCCAGCAGCCAAAAAATGTTCCCTAGCGGCTACAATGAGCAGTTCTTC
CDR3aa: CASSQKMFPSGYNEQFF
d_gene: TRBD2
j_gene: TRBJ2-1
abundance: few
v_gene: TRBV4-1

CDR3nt: TGTGCCAGCAGTTTTCCCGCGCGGGCTGGGGCCAACGTCCTGACTTTC
CDR3aa: CASSFPARAGANVLTF
d_gene: -
j_gene: TRBJ2-6
abundance: few
v_gene: TRBV12-3/TRBV12-4

CDR3nt: TGCAGTGCTAGATCCCCCGAGCCAGATACGCAGTATTTT
CDR3aa: CSARSPEPDTQYF
d_gene: -
j_gene: TRBJ2-3
abundance: few
v_gene: TRBV20-1

CDR3nt: TGCGCCAGCAGCTTCGACCCTAGCACAGATACGCAGTATTTT
CDR3aa: CASSFDPSTDTQYF
d_gene: -
j_gene: TRBJ2-3
abundance: many
v_gene: TRBV5-1

CDR3nt: TGTGCCTGGAGTATTAGCGGGAGACCTTACAATGAGCAGTTCTTC
CDR3aa: CAWSISGRPYNEQFF
d_gene: TRBD2
j_gene: TRBJ2-1
abundance: -
v_gene: TRBV30

CDR3nt: TGTGCCAGCAGCTTAGGTCAGAACCCCGGGGAGCTGTTTTTT
CDR3aa: CASSLGQNPGELFF
d_gene: -
j_gene: TRBJ2-2
abundance: -
v_gene: TRBV7-9

CDR3nt: TGCGCCAGCAGCTTGGGGTCTACCCACGCAAGCTCCTACGAGCAGTACTTC
CDR3aa: CASSLGSTHASSYEQYF
d_gene: -
j_gene: TRBJ2-7
abundance: few
v_gene: TRBV5-1

CDR3nt: TGTGCCTGGAGAAGGACAGGGGGAAGAACCGGGGAGCTGTTTTTT
CDR3aa: CAWRRTGGRTGELFF
d_gene: TRBD1
j_gene: TRBJ2-2
abundance: -
v_gene: TRBV30

CDR3nt: TGTGCCAGCAGTCTGAGGCTAACCTACTCTGGGGCCAACGTCCTGACTTTC
CDR3aa: CASSLRLTYSGANVLTF
d_gene: -
j_gene: TRBJ2-6
abundance: few
v_gene: TRBV12-3/TRBV12-4

CDR3nt: TGCAGTAGGCGGGGGGGCGAGCAGTACTTC
CDR3aa: CSRRGGEQYF
d_gene: TRBD2
j_gene: TRBJ2-7
abundance: -
v_gene: TRBV20-1

CDR3nt: TGCGCCAGCAGCTTCAGCGGGAGGGCCTTTTACGAGCAGTACTTC
CDR3aa: CASSFSGRAFYEQYF
d_gene: TRBD2
j_gene: TRBJ2-7
abundance: -
v_gene: TRBV5-1

CDR3nt: TGTGCCAGCAGCTTAGGGGGGACAGGGCAAGAGACCCAGTACTTC
CDR3aa: CASSLGGTGQETQYF
d_gene: TRBD1
j_gene: TRBJ2-5
abundance: few
v_gene: TRBV11-2

CDR3nt: TGTGCCAGTAGTATTATTCCCGGGACCGACGCCTACGAGCAGTACTTC
CDR3aa: CASSIIPGTDAYEQYF
d_gene: -
j_gene: TRBJ2-7
abundance: -
v_gene: TRBV19

CDR3nt: TGTGCCAGCAGCCGGACTAGCGGGGGGATTAATGAGCAGTTCTTC
CDR3aa: CASSRTSGGINEQFF
d_gene: TRBD2
j_gene: TRBJ2-1
abundance: few
v_gene: TRBV6-1

CDR3nt: TGTGCCATCAGTGAGTCCGCGGGAGAGGCGGGTGAGCAGTTCTTC
CDR3aa: CAISESAGEAGEQFF
d_gene: TRBD2
j_gene: TRBJ2-1
abundance: few
v_gene: TRBV10-3

CDR3nt: TGTGCCAGCCCTAGTTCGGGAGCGGATCGCTCCTACAATGAGCAGTTCTTC
CDR3aa: CASPSSGADRSYNEQFF
d_gene: -
j_gene: TRBJ2-1
abundance: many
v_gene: TRBV28

CDR3nt: TGTGCCAGCAGCTTAGATCCAGGGGGCAGTGAAGCTTTCTTT
CDR3aa: CASSLDPGGSEAFF
d_gene: TRBD1
j_gene: TRBJ1-1
abundance: few
v_gene: TRBV11-2

CDR3nt: TGCGCCAGCAGGATCGGGGCTAGCGGGAGGTTCAATGAGCAGTTCTTC
CDR3aa: CASRIGASGRFNEQFF
d_gene: TRBD2
j_gene: TRBJ2-1
abundance: -
v_gene: TRBV5-1

CDR3nt: TGCGCCAGCAGCTTGGAGCTGGGTAGCACAGATACGCAGTATTTT
CDR3aa: CASSLELGSTDTQYF
d_gene: -
j_gene: TRBJ2-3
abundance: many
v_gene: TRBV5-1

CDR3nt: TGTGCCAGCAGCTGGGGGAGCTCCTACGAGCAGTACTTC
CDR3aa: CASSWGSSYEQYF
d_gene: -
j_gene: TRBJ2-7
abundance: -
v_gene: TRBV12-3/TRBV12-4

CDR3nt: TGTGCCAGCAGTTTCTTCCTAGGACAGCTGAACACTGAAGCTTTCTTT
CDR3aa: CASSFFLGQLNTEAFF
d_gene: -
j_gene: TRBJ1-1
abundance: -
v_gene: TRBV12-3/TRBV12-4

CDR3nt: TGTGCCAGCAGTTACAGACCGTCCGCGCTCCTCAATCAGCCCCAGCATTTT
CDR3aa: CASSYRPSALLNQPQHF
d_gene: -
j_gene: TRBJ1-5
abundance: -
v_gene: TRBV6-1

CDR3nt: TGTGCCAGTAGTACACTAGCGGGAGGGAATGAGCAGTTCTTC
CDR3aa: CASSTLAGGNEQFF
d_gene: TRBD2
j_gene: TRBJ2-1
abundance: -
v_gene: TRBV19

CDR3nt: TGTGCCAGCAGCTTCTACAGGGCCCGGAGCCACGAGCAGTACTTC
CDR3aa: CASSFYRARSHEQYF
d_gene: -
j_gene: TRBJ2-7
abundance: few
v_gene: TRBV7-2

CDR3nt: TGTGCCACCAGCAGAGATCTCGGGGGAAATTCCGCCGGGGAGCTGTTTTTT
CDR3aa: CATSRDLGGNSAGELFF
d_gene: -
j_gene: TRBJ2-2
abundance: few
v_gene: TRBV15

CDR3nt: TGTGCCAGCAGCTTACTAGGGGGGATGGTTGGCAATCAGCCCCAGCATTTT
CDR3aa: CASSLLGGMVGNQPQHF
d_gene: -
j_gene: TRBJ1-5
abundance: -
v_gene: TRBV7-2

CDR3nt: TGTGCCAGCTCACCGGAGGGCTCCCGCAATGAGCAGTTCTTC
CDR3aa: CASSPEGSRNEQFF
d_gene: -
j_gene: TRBJ2-1
abundance: -
v_gene: TRBV18

CDR3nt: TGTGCCAGCAGCCAAGGGCTACTAGCGGGAGGGCCAGATGAGCAGTTCTTC
CDR3aa: CASSQGLLAGGPDEQFF
d_gene: TRBD2
j_gene: TRBJ2-1
abundance: many
v_gene: TRBV3-1